This is a list of T cell receptor beta chains from one sample in a study of blood T cell repertoires in COVID-19. Assay used: immunoSEQ multiplex PCR; TCRdb lists only in-frame clones, some missing. The table has under 250,000 clones, about four fifths seen once. The source material was peripheral blood. The receptors originated from a woman aged 18-29 years with acute or convalescent COVID-19. The CDR3 runs from the conserved cysteine through the conserved F or W. Fields, in order: CDR3 protein, CDR3 DNA, J gene, V gene, D gene, clone size. The D gene is left open where the match is weak. Expanded clones are given a class, and other clones once, few, many or no size at all.

CASSQSQVGSPGELFF	TGTGCCAGCAGCCAGAGTCAGGTGGGGAGTCCCGGGGAGCTGTTTTTT	TRBJ2-2	TRBV5-4	NA	NA
CAWSAGQGPTDTQYF	TGTGCCTGGAGTGCGGGACAGGGCCCTACAGATACGCAGTATTTT	TRBJ2-3	TRBV30	TRBD1	NA
CASSPGLDLFTDTQYF	TGCGCCAGCAGCCCGGGACTAGATTTGTTCACAGATACGCAGTATTTT	TRBJ2-3	TRBV5-1	TRBD2	NA
CASSTLRQPQHF	TGTGCCAGTAGCACCCTCAGGCAGCCCCAGCATTTT	TRBJ1-5	TRBV19	NA	NA
CASSYSSPGQPQHF	TGTGCCAGCAGTTACTCTTCCCCGGGTCAGCCCCAGCATTTT	TRBJ1-5	TRBV6-5	NA	NA
CASSSPPIGYTF	TGTGCCAGCAGCTCCCCACCTATTGGCTACACCTTC	TRBJ1-2	TRBV6-5	NA	NA
CATSRARLYPNTEAFF	TGTGCCACCAGCAGAGCCCGACTTTACCCGAACACTGAAGCTTTCTTT	TRBJ1-1	TRBV15	NA	NA
CASSQDLGGTRSTYEQYF	TGTGCCAGCAGCCAAGATCTTGGAGGGACCCGAAGTACCTACGAGCAGTACTTC	TRBJ2-7	TRBV4-2	NA	NA
CASSWAGGGTEAFF	TGTGCCAGCAGTTGGGCAGGGGGCGGCACTGAAGCTTTCTTT	TRBJ1-1	TRBV6-5	TRBD1	NA
CASSLTGESYNEQFF	TGTGCCAGCAGTCTAACAGGGGAATCCTACAATGAGCAGTTCTTC	TRBJ2-1	TRBV11-2	TRBD1	NA
CASSLEGEVRNIQYF	TGCGCCAGCAGCTTGGAAGGAGAGGTGCGGAACATTCAGTACTTC	TRBJ2-4	TRBV5-1	NA	NA
CASSQTSGGSYNEQFF	TGTGCCAGCAGTCAAACTAGCGGGGGCTCCTACAATGAGCAGTTCTTC	TRBJ2-1	TRBV3-1/TRBV3-2	TRBD2	NA
CASSQDGPAGGRDEQFF	TGCGCCAGCAGCCAAGATGGGCCGGCGGGAGGGCGGGATGAGCAGTTCTTC	TRBJ2-1	TRBV4-3	TRBD2	NA
CASSPPGLAGINEQFF	TGTGCCAGCTCACCACCAGGACTAGCGGGCATCAATGAGCAGTTCTTC	TRBJ2-1	TRBV18	TRBD2	NA
CASITTSTYEQYF	TGTGCCAGCATTACGACTAGCACCTACGAGCAGTACTTC	TRBJ2-7	TRBV2	TRBD2	NA
CASSLGTSGTDTQYF	TGTGCCAGCAGCCTAGGGACTAGCGGCACAGATACGCAGTATTTT	TRBJ2-3	TRBV9	TRBD2	NA
CATSGFRREGSDTQYF	TGTGCCACCAGCGGGTTTCGGCGGGAGGGGTCAGATACGCAGTATTTT	TRBJ2-3	TRBV24-1	TRBD2	NA
CASSPSGITNGYTF	TGTGCCAGCAGTCCCTCGGGGATCACGAATGGCTACACCTTC	TRBJ1-2	TRBV6-4	NA	NA
CASSQVGAGGRDTQYF	TGTGCCAGCAGCCAAGTTGGGGCGGGAGGTAGAGATACGCAGTATTTT	TRBJ2-3	TRBV3-1/TRBV3-2	TRBD2	NA
CATGVAGVVGELFF	TGTGCCACGGGGGTAGCGGGAGTCGTCGGGGAGCTGTTTTTT	TRBJ2-2	TRBV7-3	TRBD2	NA
CAWSVSTGWDGYTF	TGTGCCTGGAGTGTGTCGACAGGTTGGGATGGCTACACCTTC	TRBJ1-2	TRBV30	NA	NA
CASSQPWQGTTYEQYF	TGTGCCAGCAGCCAACCGTGGCAGGGTACAACCTACGAGCAGTACTTC	TRBJ2-7	TRBV14	NA	NA
CASTTVTPYEQYF	TGTGCCAGCACGACAGTGACACCCTACGAGCAGTACTTC	TRBJ2-7	TRBV28	NA	NA
CASSVTERDGYTF	TGTGCCAGCAGTGTGACAGAACGGGATGGCTACACCTTC	TRBJ1-2	TRBV2	NA	NA
CASSLRLVLSEQYF	TGTGCCAGCAGTCTAAGACTAGTTTTGAGCGAGCAGTACTTC	TRBJ2-7	TRBV7-2	NA	NA
CAWAPGEREKLFF	TGTGCCTGGGCCCCAGGGGAGCGGGAAAAACTGTTTTTT	TRBJ1-4	TRBV30	NA	NA
CASEEYNEQFF	TGTGCTAGTGAGGAGTACAATGAGCAGTTCTTC	TRBJ2-1	TRBV12-5	NA	NA
CASSLGTSGPSYEQYF	TGTGCCAGCAGCCTTGGGACTAGCGGGCCCTCCTACGAGCAGTACTTC	TRBJ2-7	TRBV5-6	TRBD2	once
CATPSGEAFF	TGTGCCACCCCTTCCGGTGAAGCTTTCTTT	TRBJ1-1	TRBV11-2	NA	NA
CASSDDERQVYYEQYF	TGCGCCAGCAGTGACGACGAACGACAGGTTTACTACGAGCAGTACTTC	TRBJ2-7	TRBV10-2	NA	NA
CASSTIAGGRETQYF	TGTGCCAGCAGCACAATAGCGGGAGGTCGGGAGACCCAGTACTTC	TRBJ2-5	TRBV9	TRBD2	NA
CASSLPKTGDYGYTF	TGTGCCAGCAGCCTACCAAAGACAGGAGACTATGGCTACACCTTC	TRBJ1-2	TRBV6-2/TRBV6-3	NA	NA
CASSLHRDYGYTF	TGTGCCAGCAGCTTACACAGGGACTATGGCTACACCTTC	TRBJ1-2	TRBV7-9	NA	NA
CASSQELTGPSYEQYF	TGCGCCAGCAGCCAAGAATTGACAGGGCCCTCCTACGAGCAGTACTTC	TRBJ2-7	TRBV4-3	TRBD1	NA
CASRASGPSTDTQYF	TGCGCCAGCAGGGCTAGCGGCCCTAGCACAGATACGCAGTATTTT	TRBJ2-3	TRBV5-1	TRBD2	NA
CASSETSFGDTQYF	TGTGCCAGCAGCGAAACTAGTTTCGGGGATACGCAGTATTTT	TRBJ2-3	TRBV5-4	NA	NA
CASSLNEGNEKLFF	TGTGCCAGCAGCCTAAATGAGGGAAACGAAAAACTGTTTTTT	TRBJ1-4	TRBV11-2	NA	few
CATSRGVAGQRGELFF	TGTGCCACCAGCAGAGGAGTAGCGGGGCAGAGGGGGGAGCTGTTTTTT	TRBJ2-2	TRBV15	TRBD2	once
CAWRLANYNEQFF	TGTGCCTGGAGGCTAGCAAACTACAATGAGCAGTTCTTC	TRBJ2-1	TRBV30	NA	NA
CASSSGLAGGTDTQYF	TGCGCCAGCAGCTCGGGACTAGCGGGAGGGACAGATACGCAGTATTTT	TRBJ2-3	TRBV10-1	TRBD2	NA
CARRRSDGYTF	TGTGCCCGCAGAAGGAGCGATGGCTACACCTTC	TRBJ1-2	TRBV30	NA	NA
CASSLRMGLAGFYEQYF	TGTGCCAGCAGCTTACGGATGGGCCTAGCGGGATTCTACGAGCAGTACTTC	TRBJ2-7	TRBV5-4	TRBD2	NA
CAWSNTAYQETQYF	TGTGCCTGGAGTAATACAGCATACCAAGAGACCCAGTACTTC	TRBJ2-5	TRBV30	NA	once
CASSSRPSGLAYEQYF	TGTGCCAGCAGCTCTAGGCCCTCGGGACTAGCCTACGAGCAGTACTTC	TRBJ2-7	TRBV7-8	TRBD2	NA
CASSLWGSGNSYEQYF	TGTGCCAGCAGTTTATGGGGTAGCGGCAACTCCTACGAGCAGTACTTC	TRBJ2-7	TRBV28	NA	NA
CASGVLGGSSYNEQFF	TGTGCCAGCGGAGTACTCGGGGGGAGCTCCTACAATGAGCAGTTCTTC	TRBJ2-1	TRBV27	TRBD2	few
CATEGTGVGEQYF	TGTGCCACCGAGGGGACAGGGGTGGGGGAGCAGTACTTC	TRBJ2-7	TRBV5-4	TRBD1	NA
CASSRSYRVTGELFF	TGTGCCAGCAGTCGCTCCTACAGGGTTACCGGGGAGCTGTTTTTT	TRBJ2-2	TRBV25-1	NA	NA
CASRPRGLFEQYF	TGTGCCAGCAGACCACGGGGACTTTTCGAGCAGTACTTC	TRBJ2-7	TRBV12-3/TRBV12-4	NA	NA
CASSPQGWQPQHF	TGTGCCAGCAGCCCTCAGGGGTGGCAGCCCCAGCATTTT	TRBJ1-5	TRBV7-9	NA	NA